This T cell receptor (beta chain) was recorded in a study of Tregs in tolerant kidney transplant recipients. Whole-study context: Related graft donors supplied nonmyeloablative bone marrow transplants, and mixed chimerism was transient.

In the case of this clone: What it binds is unknown.

The study, taken as a whole, reports: Donor-specific Treg expansion exceeded global Treg expansion in tolerant patients, suggesting antigen drive. Few patients were studied, so findings need validation in larger groups. Expanding Tregs on activated donor B cells appeared to best identify donor-specific TCRbeta clones.

Assay used: immunoSEQ multiplex PCR; TCRdb lists only in-frame clones, some missing. The sample has just over 15,000 clones, around 53% seen once. After 6 days with irradiated graft donor PBMCs, CFSE-labeled recipient PBMCs were FACS-sorted. The V gene's germline CDR1 is LNHDA and CDR2 SQIVND (reference sequence). CDR3 length: 16 amino acids. V was clipped by 5 bases and J by 1 base, with 17 bases between them. The chain uses TRBV19 and TRBJ1-1; D ambiguous. The sample consisted of CD4+ T cells from blood cultured with allogeneic cells, taken before the transplant. This clonotype was obtained from a human patient who received a combined kidney and bone marrow transplant. This CDR3 reads CASSLQRVFQNTEAFF. The CDR3 DNA is TGTGCCAGTAGTCTTCAACGGGTATTCCAGAACACTGAAGCTTTCTTT.